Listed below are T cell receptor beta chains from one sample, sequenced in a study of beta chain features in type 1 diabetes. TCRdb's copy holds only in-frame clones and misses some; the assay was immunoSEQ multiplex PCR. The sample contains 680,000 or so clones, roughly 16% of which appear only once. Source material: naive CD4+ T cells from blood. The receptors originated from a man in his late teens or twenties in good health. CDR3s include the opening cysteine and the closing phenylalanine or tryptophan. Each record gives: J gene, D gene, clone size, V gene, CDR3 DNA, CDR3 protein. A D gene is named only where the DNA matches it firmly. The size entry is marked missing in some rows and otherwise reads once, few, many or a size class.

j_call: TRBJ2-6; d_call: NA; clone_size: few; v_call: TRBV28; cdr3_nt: TGTGCCAGCAGTATCTATACCGTTTCTGGGGCCAACGTCCTGACTTTC; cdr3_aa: CASSIYTVSGANVLTF
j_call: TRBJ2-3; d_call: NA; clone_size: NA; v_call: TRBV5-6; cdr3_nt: TGTGCCAGCAGCTTGCGGGGACCTAGCACAGATACGCAGTATTTT; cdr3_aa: CASSLRGPSTDTQYF
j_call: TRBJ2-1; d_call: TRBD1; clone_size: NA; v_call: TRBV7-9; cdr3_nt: TGTGCCAGCAGCTACCGACAGGGGGGCGATTTCAATGAGCAGTTCTTC; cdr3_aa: CASSYRQGGDFNEQFF
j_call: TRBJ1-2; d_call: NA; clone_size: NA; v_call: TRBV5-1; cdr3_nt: TGCGCCAGCAGCTCCCAGCCTCAGGAGATCTATGGCTACACCTTC; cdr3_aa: CASSSQPQEIYGYTF
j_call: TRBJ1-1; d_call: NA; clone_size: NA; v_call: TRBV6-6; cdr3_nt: TGTGCCAGCAGTTACTCGGGAGGATTGAACACTGAAGCTTTCTTT; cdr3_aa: CASSYSGGLNTEAFF
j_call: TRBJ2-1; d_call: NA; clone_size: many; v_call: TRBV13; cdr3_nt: TGTGCCAGCAGCCCAAAGCAAGCAGGCTACAATGAGCAGTTCTTC; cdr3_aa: CASSPKQAGYNEQFF
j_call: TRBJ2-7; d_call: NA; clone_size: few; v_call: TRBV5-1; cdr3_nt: TGCGCCAGCAGCACCGGGGACCCCTTCTACGAGCAGTACTTC; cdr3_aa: CASSTGDPFYEQYF
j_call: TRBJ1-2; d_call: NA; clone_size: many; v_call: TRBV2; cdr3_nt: TGTGCCAGCAGTATTGGACAGAGAGGCTACACCTTC; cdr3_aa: CASSIGQRGYTF
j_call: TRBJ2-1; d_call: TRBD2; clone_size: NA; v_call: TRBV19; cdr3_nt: TGTGCCAGTAGTATAGCCGCGGGAGGGAGCTACAATGAGCAGTTCTTC; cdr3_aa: CASSIAAGGSYNEQFF
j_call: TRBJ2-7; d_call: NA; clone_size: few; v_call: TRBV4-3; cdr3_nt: TGCGCCAGCAGCCAAGTTAGGTCGGAGGCCTACGAGCAGTACTTC; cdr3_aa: CASSQVRSEAYEQYF
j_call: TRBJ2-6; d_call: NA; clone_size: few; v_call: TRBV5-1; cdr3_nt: TGCGCCAGCAACGAACTAGTCCCTGGGGCCAACGTCCTGACTTTC; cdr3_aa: CASNELVPGANVLTF
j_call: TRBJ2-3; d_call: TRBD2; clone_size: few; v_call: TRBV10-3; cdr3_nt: TGTGCCATCAGTAGGACTAGCGGGGGCTCTAGCACAGATACGCAGTATTTT; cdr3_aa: CAISRTSGGSSTDTQYF
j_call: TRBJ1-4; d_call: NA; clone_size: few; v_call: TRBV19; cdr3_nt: TGTGCCAGTAGAGACAGATTTGCAACTAATGAAAAACTGTTTTTT; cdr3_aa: CASRDRFATNEKLFF
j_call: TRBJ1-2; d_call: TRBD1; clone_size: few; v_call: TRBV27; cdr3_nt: TGTGCCAGCAGTTTATCAGGGACAGGGGGTTTGCTGGGCGGCTACACCTTC; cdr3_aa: CASSLSGTGGLLGGYTF
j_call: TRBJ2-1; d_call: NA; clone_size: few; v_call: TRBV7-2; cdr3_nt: TGTGCCAGCAGCTGGGGAGGAGCGGCCACCTTCTATGAGCAGTTCTTC; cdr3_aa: CASSWGGAATFYEQFF
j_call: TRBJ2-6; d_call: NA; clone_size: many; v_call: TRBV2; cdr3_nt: TGTGCCAGCAGTGTAGGTGGGGCCAACGTCCTGACTTTC; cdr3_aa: CASSVGGANVLTF
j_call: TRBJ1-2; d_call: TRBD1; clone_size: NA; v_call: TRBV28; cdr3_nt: TGTGCCAGCAGTTTTGGGACAGTCCTTAACTATGGCTACACCTTC; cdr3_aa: CASSFGTVLNYGYTF
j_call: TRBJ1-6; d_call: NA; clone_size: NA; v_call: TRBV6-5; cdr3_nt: TGTGCCAGCAGTTTGGGCAATTCACCCCTCCACTTT; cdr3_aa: CASSLGNSPLHF
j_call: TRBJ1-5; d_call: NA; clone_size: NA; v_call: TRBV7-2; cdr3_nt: TGTGCCAGCAGCCAGAGCGAGAGGGATCAGCCCCAGCATTTT; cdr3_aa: CASSQSERDQPQHF
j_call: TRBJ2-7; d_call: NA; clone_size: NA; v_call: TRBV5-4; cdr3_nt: TGTGCCAGCAGCTTGGGATTCAGGAGGGGCTACGAGCAGTACTTC; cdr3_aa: CASSLGFRRGYEQYF
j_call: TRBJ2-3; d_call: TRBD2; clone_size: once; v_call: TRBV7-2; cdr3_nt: TGTGCCAGCAGCTTATTCTTAATAGCGGGGGGGACCCCCACAGATACGCAGTATTTT; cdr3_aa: CASSLFLIAGGTPTDTQYF
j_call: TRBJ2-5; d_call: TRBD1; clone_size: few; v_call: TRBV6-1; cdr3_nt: TGTGCCAGCAGCCCTGACAGGGCCCAGACCCAGTACTTC; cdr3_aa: CASSPDRAQTQYF
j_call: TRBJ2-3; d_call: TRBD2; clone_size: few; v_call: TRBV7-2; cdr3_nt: TGTGCCAGCAGCTTAGCCTCCCTACTACTAGCGGGGGGGACAGATACGCAGTATTTT; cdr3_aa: CASSLASLLLAGGTDTQYF
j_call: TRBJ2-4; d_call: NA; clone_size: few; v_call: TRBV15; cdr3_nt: TGTGCCACCAGCTCCAGACGAAACATTCAGTACTTC; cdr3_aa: CATSSRRNIQYF
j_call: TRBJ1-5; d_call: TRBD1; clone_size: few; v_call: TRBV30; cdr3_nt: TGTGCCGCCCCGGACAGGGGGAATCAGCCCCAGCATTTT; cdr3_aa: CAAPDRGNQPQHF
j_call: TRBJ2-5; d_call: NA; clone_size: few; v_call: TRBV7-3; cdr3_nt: TGTGCCAGCAGCTTCGGCGCCCAAAAAGAGACCCAGTACTTC; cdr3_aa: CASSFGAQKETQYF
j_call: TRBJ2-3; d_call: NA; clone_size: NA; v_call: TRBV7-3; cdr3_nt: TGTGCCAGCAGCTTAAGGCGACAGAGCACAGATACGCAGTATTTT; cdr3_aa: CASSLRRQSTDTQYF
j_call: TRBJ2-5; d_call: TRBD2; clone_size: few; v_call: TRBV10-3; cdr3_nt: TGTGCCATCAGGGCGGGACTAGCGGGACCCCAGGAGACCCAGTACTTC; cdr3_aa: CAIRAGLAGPQETQYF
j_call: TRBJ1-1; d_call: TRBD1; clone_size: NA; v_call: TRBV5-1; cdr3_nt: TGCGCCAGCAGCTTGGGACAGGGGCCACCTGAAGCTTTCTTT; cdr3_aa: CASSLGQGPPEAFF
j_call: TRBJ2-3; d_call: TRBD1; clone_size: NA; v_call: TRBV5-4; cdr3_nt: TGTGCCAGCAGCTTGGCCGGACAGGTAGCTAGCACAGATACGCAGTATTTT; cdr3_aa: CASSLAGQVASTDTQYF
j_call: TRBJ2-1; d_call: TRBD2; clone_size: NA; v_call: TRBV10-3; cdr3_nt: TGTGCCACAGGACTAGCGGGAGGGCCAGGGGTGAATGAGCAGTTCTTC; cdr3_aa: CATGLAGGPGVNEQFF
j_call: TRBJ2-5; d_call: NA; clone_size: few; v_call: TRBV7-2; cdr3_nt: TGTGCCAGCAGCCTCGCGAGAGAGACCCAGTACTTC; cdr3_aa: CASSLARETQYF